These 16 T cell receptor beta chains share one sample of origin, sequenced in a study of cytomegalovirus exposure and HLA in healthy donors. Use of 60 Vbeta and 13 Jbeta primers characterized the PCR. Only in-frame clones appear in the TCRdb table, and some are missing; sequencing was by immunoSEQ multiplex PCR. Seen here are more than 90,000 clones, 78% observed once, and the top ten hold less than 3.5%. The sequenced material came from PBMCs. These receptors originate from a woman between 40 and 55 years old in good health and CMV-seronegative.

This clone was seen a handful of times. The genes are TRBV4-2 and TRBJ2-1; 7 nucleotides agree with TRBD1. Germline CDR1 is LGHNA and CDR2 is YNFKEQ. V was clipped by 1 base and J by 4 bases; unmatched bases: 13. CDR3 length: 18 amino acids. CDR3 sequence (DNA): TGTGCCAGCAGCCAAGCGTTATCCAGGGGGAACATTTACAATGAGCAGTTCTTC. Translation: CASSQALSRGNIYNEQFF.

The CDR3 sequence is CASSLGPSGNTGELFF. As DNA, the CDR3 is TGCGCCAGCAGCTTGGGTCCTAGCGGAAACACCGGGGAGCTGTTTTTT. J is TRBJ2-2 and V is TRBV5-1; 7 bases agree with TRBD2. V was clipped by 0 bases and J by 2 bases; unmatched bases: 4. Germline assignment: CDR1 SGHRS and CDR2 YFSETQ. CDR3 size: 16 residues.

The chain links TRBV7-9 to TRBJ2-1; TRBD2 agrees at 8 bases. This CDR3 has 18 residues. Losses at the gene ends were 3 bases for V and 0 bases for J; bases not matched to a gene: 10. Germline V gene lookup returns CDR1 SEHNR and CDR2 FQNEAQ (reference sequence). For the CDR3, the DNA is TGTGCCAGCAGCTTGCCCAAGGCGGGGGGTCCCTCCTACAATGAGCAGTTCTTC. Protein product: CASSLPKAGGPSYNEQFF.

The genes are TRBV11-2 and TRBJ1-4; 9 bases align to TRBD1. Germline V gene sequence: CDR1 SGHAT, CDR2 FQNNGV. This CDR3 region has 14 residues. V dropped 4 bases and J dropped 7; count of bases not matched to a gene: 4. This CDR3 is CASSSGQGIEKLFF. The DNA for the CDR3 is TGTGCCAGCAGCTCCGGACAGGGGATTGAAAAACTGTTTTTT.

The rearrangement uses TRBV4-2 and TRBJ2-5, with 16 bases matching TRBD2. This CDR3 contains 18 residues. Per germline, CDR1 LGHNA and CDR2 YNFKEQ. Trimming removed 4 bases from V and 1 base from J; junction bases left unmatched: 6. The CDR3 DNA follows: TGTGCCAGCAGCCTTGGGACTAGCGGGAGGGGGATCCAAGAGACCCAGTACTTC. Translating it yields CASSLGTSGRGIQETQYF.

The chain combines TRBV5-1 with TRBJ2-2; possibly TRBD2 for D (6 bases). This CDR3 has 18 residues. From germline, CDR1 is SGHRS and CDR2 YFSETQ. V lost 2 bases, J lost 0 bases, and 17 bases lay in between. Here the CDR3 reads CASSFFGLLAANTGELFF. CDR3 nucleotides: TGCGCCAGCAGCTTTTTCGGTTTGTTAGCGGCGAACACCGGGGAGCTGTTTTTT.

The V gene is TRBV2, the J gene TRBJ2-2; tentatively, D is TRBD1 (6 bases). Trimming pared 2 bases from V and 5 bases from J, leaving 15 bases between. The CDR3 totals 16 residues. CDR1 is SNHLY and CDR2 is FYNNEI in the germline V gene. For the CDR3, the DNA is TGTGCCAGCAGTGAAAGGTTGGCCAGGGGAACCGGGGAGCTGTTTTTT. It codes for CASSERLARGTGELFF.

The chain recombines TRBV5-1 with TRBJ2-5; 12 bases are a match to TRBD1. The end of the DNA aligns better with TRBJ2-7, so the J call may be wrong. Germline assignment: CDR1 SGHRS and CDR2 YFSETQ. The CDR3 covers 15 residues. Here the CDR3 reads CASSLLGQGANEQYF. CDR3 in DNA: TGCGCCAGCAGCCTGCTGGGACAGGGGGCCAACGAGCAGTACTTC.

As for this clone: The CDR3 end shows no conserved phenylalanine or tryptophan, and so a read error is likely. J is TRBJ1-3 and V is TRBV9; perhaps TRBD1 as D (5 bases). Trimming removed 2 bases from V and 0 bases from J, with 12 bases in between. The CDR3 sequence is 16 residues long. In germline, CDR1 is SGDLS, CDR2 YYNGEE. The CDR3 sequence: CASSVGGRSSGNTIYL. CDR3 DNA: TGTGCCAGCAGCGTGGGGGGTAGGAGCTCTGGAAACACCATATATCTT.

The chain employs TRBV27 and TRBJ2-7; maybe TRBD1 (5 bases). Germline lookup yields CDR1 MNHEY and CDR2 SMNVEV (reference sequence). The ends were cut back, 5 bases at V and 0 bases at J, with 14 bases in the middle. This CDR3 contains 15 residues. The CDR3 sequence: CASSTGTHFSYEQYF. CDR3 nucleotides: TGTGCCAGCAGTACAGGAACCCATTTCTCCTACGAGCAGTACTTC.

This clone was counted ten times or more. The chain carries TRBV7-9 and TRBJ1-1; 8 bases are a match to TRBD1. V shed 5 bases, J shed 6 bases, and the junction held 8 bases outside the gene matches. CDR3 length: 14 residues. Per the germline V gene, CDR1 is SEHNR and CDR2 is FQNEAQ (reference sequence). The CDR3 coding sequence is TGTGCCAGCAGCCAGGGGACAGGCCATTCTGAAGCTTTCTTT. As protein: CASSQGTGHSEAFF. Based on the CDR3 plus reference TRBV7-9 and TRBJ1-1, the full variable domain is DTGVSQNPRHKITKRGQNVTFRCDPISEHNRLYWYRQTLGQGPEFLTYFQNEAQLEKSRLLSDRFSAERPKGSFSTLEIQRTEQGDSAMYLCASSQGTGHSEAFFGQGTRLTVV.

CDR3: CASSEARGMGTGELFF. The CDR3 nucleotides read TGCGCCAGCAGTGAGGCCAGGGGAATGGGCACCGGGGAGCTGTTTTTT. The rearrangement links TRBV10-1 to TRBJ2-2; D is perhaps TRBD1 (6 bases). CDR3 length equals 16 residues. From germline, CDR1 is WNHNN and CDR2 SYGVQD (reference sequence). V lost 2 bases, J lost 4 bases, and 14 bases lay in between.

The V and J genes are TRBV29-1 and TRBJ2-3; a possible D gene is TRBD2 (5 bases). The V gene's germline CDR1 is SQVTM and CDR2 ANQGSEA. V lost 5 bases to trimming and J lost 1 base, with 13 bases between them. The CDR3 is 14 residues long. The CDR3 sequence: CSVRAGRGTDTQYF. CDR3 nucleotides: TGCAGCGTTAGGGCGGGTAGGGGCACAGATACGCAGTATTTT.

The chain is built from TRBV6-5 and TRBJ2-3; perhaps TRBD1 as D (6 bases). Germline V gene lookup returns CDR1 MNHEY and CDR2 SVGAGI. Trimming cost V 6 bases and J 6 bases, with 13 bases left between them. CDR3 length: 13 residues. In DNA form, the CDR3 reads TGTGCCAGCAGACCCACAGGGCGGGATACGCAGTATTTT. Translated, it gives CASRPTGRDTQYF.

As regards this clone: A junction end diverges from the germline sequence, so it may reflect a read error. The chain employs TRBV7-9 and TRBJ2-7; 8 bases are shared with TRBD1. CDR3 length equals 15 residues. Germline loops: CDR1 SEHNR, CDR2 FQNEAQ (reference sequence). The CDR3 reads CSSSSRQGSSYEQYF. In DNA, the CDR3 is TGTTCCAGCAGCTCCCGACAGGGGAGCTCCTACGAGCAGTACTTC.

V is TRBV5-1 and J is TRBJ2-5; possible D gene TRBD1, 5 bases. The germline V and J ends were trimmed by 2 bases and 2 bases, with 16 bases remaining between them. Per germline, CDR1 SGHRS and CDR2 YFSETQ. The CDR3 covers 16 residues. CDR3 DNA: TGCGCCAGCAGCTTCCTCGGATCAGGGTCTCAAGAGACCCAGTACTTC. This sequence encodes CASSFLGSGSQETQYF.